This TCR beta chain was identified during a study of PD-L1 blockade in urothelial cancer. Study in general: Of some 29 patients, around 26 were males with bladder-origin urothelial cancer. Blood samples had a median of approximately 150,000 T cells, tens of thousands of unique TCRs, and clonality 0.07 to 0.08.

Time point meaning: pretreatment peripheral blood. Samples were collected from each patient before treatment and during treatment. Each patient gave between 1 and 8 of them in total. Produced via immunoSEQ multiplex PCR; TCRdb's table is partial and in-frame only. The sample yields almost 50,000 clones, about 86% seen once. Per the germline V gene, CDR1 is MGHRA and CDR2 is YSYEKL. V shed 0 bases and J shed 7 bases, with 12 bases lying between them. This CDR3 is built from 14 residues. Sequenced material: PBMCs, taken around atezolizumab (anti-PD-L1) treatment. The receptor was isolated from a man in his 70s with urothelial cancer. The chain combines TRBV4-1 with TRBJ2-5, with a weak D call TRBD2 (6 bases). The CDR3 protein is CASSQDFLRGTQYF. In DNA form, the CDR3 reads TGCGCCAGCAGCCAAGATTTCCTGCGGGGGACCCAGTACTTC.